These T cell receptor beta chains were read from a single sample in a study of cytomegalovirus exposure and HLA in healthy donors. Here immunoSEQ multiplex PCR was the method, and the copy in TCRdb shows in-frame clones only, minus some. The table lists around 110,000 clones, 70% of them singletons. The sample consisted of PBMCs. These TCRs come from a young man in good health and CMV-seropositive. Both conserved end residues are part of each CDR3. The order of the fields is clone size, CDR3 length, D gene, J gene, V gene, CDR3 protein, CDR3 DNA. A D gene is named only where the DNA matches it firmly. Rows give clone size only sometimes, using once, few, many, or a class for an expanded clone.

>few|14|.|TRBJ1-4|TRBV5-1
CASSLQEGGEKLFF
TGCGCCAGCAGCTTGCAGGAGGGCGGTGAAAAACTGTTTTTT
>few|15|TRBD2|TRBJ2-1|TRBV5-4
CASSPGGLAKNEQFF
TGTGCCAGCAGCCCAGGGGGACTAGCGAAAAATGAGCAGTTCTTC
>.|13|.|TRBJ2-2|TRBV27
CASSYSDTGELFF
TGTGCCAGCAGTTATTCAGACACCGGGGAGCTGTTTTTT
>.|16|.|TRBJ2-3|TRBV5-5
CASSLSVPWGTDTQYF
TGTGCCAGCAGCTTAAGCGTCCCGTGGGGCACAGATACGCAGTATTTT
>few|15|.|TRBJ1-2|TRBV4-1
CASSPRIGQTYGYTF
TGCGCCAGCAGCCCGAGAATCGGACAGACCTATGGCTACACCTTC
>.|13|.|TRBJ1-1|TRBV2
CASFRDWNTEAFF
TGTGCCAGCTTCCGGGACTGGAACACTGAAGCTTTCTTT
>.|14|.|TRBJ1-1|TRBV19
CASSRHRATTEAFF
TGTGCCAGTAGTAGGCACAGGGCTACCACTGAAGCTTTCTTT
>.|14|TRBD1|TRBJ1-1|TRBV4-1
CASGLTGGKTEAFF
TGCGCCAGCGGCTTGACAGGGGGCAAAACTGAAGCTTTCTTT
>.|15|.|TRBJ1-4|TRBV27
CASSSEMTRFEKLFF
TGTGCCAGCAGTTCAGAAATGACACGATTCGAAAAACTGTTTTTT
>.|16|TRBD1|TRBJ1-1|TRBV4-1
CASSQEPGPGGAEAFF
TGCGCCAGCAGCCAAGAACCTGGACCAGGGGGTGCTGAAGCTTTCTTT
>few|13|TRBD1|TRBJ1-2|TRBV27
CASSSTQGEGYTF
TGTGCCAGCAGTTCCACTCAGGGGGAAGGCTACACCTTC
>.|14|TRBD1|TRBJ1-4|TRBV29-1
CSVEGTGDNEKLFF
TGCAGCGTTGAAGGGACAGGGGATAATGAAAAACTGTTTTTT
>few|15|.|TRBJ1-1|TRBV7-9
CASSLGEGRIPEAFF
TGTGCCAGCAGCTTAGGGGAGGGGAGAATCCCTGAAGCTTTCTTT
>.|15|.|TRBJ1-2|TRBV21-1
CASSKEARENYGYTF
TGTGCCAGCAGCAAAGAGGCCCGGGAAAACTATGGCTACACCTTC
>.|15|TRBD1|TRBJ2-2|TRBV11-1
CASSRDRGTTGELFF
TGTGCCAGCTCAAGGGACAGGGGGACCACCGGGGAGCTGTTTTTT